The entry below gives a single T cell receptor beta chain sequence along with its context. Its antigen is undetermined. The sample comes from a study of long-term antiretroviral therapy in people with HIV. Germline V gene sequence: CDR1 SEHNR, CDR2 FQNEAQ (reference sequence). This CDR3 is 12 amino acids long. The V end lost 1 base, the J end lost 6 bases, and 6 bases lay between the germline ends. General study points: In samples taken after ART, diversity increased but remained below transplant donor control levels.

Sequencing used immunoSEQ v3.0 at survey level. The repertoire was sequenced with immunoSEQ multiplex PCR; TCRdb's copy has only in-frame clones and lacks some. The table includes approximately 35,000 clones, around 97% detected once. The chain uses TRBV7-9 and TRBJ1-1; unclear D gene. The source is a young man with HIV. The sequenced sample was unsorted PBMCs, obtained 6.9 years after starting antiretroviral therapy. The CDR3 loop reads CASSLGNPEAFF. The CDR3 DNA is TGTGCCAGCAGCTTAGGTAACCCTGAAGCTTTCTTT.